This is a list of T cell receptor beta chains from one sample in a study of T cell changes during pregnancy in multiple sclerosis. Profiled with immunoSEQ multiplex PCR; TCRdb holds only in-frame clones, not every one. The sample includes more than 40,000 clones, 90% to 95% of them seen just once. Material: CD8+ T cells from peripheral blood mononuclear cells, obtained in the first trimester of pregnancy. These TCRs come from a female donor with multiple sclerosis, enrolled in a pregnancy study. The CDR3 runs from the conserved cysteine through the conserved F or W. Each record gives: D gene, clone size, J gene, V gene, CDR3 DNA, CDR3 protein. D genes are given only for firm matches. The size of a clone is reported for some rows only, either as once, few or many, or as a class for expanded clones.

D gene: TRBD1; clone size: .; J gene: TRBJ1-1; V gene: TRBV9; CDR3 DNA: TGTGCCAGCAGCCCCCGGACAGGGGAGGCGACTGAAGCTTTCTTT; CDR3 protein: CASSPRTGEATEAFF
D gene: TRBD1; clone size: .; J gene: TRBJ2-7; V gene: TRBV9; CDR3 DNA: TGTGCCAGCAGCGGATACAGGGGGGACTCGGGCGAGCAGTACTTC; CDR3 protein: CASSGYRGDSGEQYF
D gene: TRBD1; clone size: once; J gene: TRBJ1-5; V gene: TRBV6-5; CDR3 DNA: TGTGCCAGCAGGGAGGGACAGGGGGATCAGCCCCAGCATTTT; CDR3 protein: CASREGQGDQPQHF
D gene: TRBD1; clone size: .; J gene: TRBJ1-2; V gene: TRBV11-1; CDR3 DNA: TGTGCCAGCAGCTTAGCCGGGACAGGGGGTAACTATGGCTACACCTTC; CDR3 protein: CASSLAGTGGNYGYTF
D gene: TRBD2; clone size: .; J gene: TRBJ2-3; V gene: TRBV6-5; CDR3 DNA: TGTGCCAGCAGCCTCGGGGGACTAGTTGGCGATACGCAGTATTTT; CDR3 protein: CASSLGGLVGDTQYF
D gene: TRBD1; clone size: once; J gene: TRBJ2-7; V gene: TRBV7-9; CDR3 DNA: TGTGCCAGCAGCACGGACAGGGCCTACGAGCAGTACTTC; CDR3 protein: CASSTDRAYEQYF
D gene: TRBD1; clone size: .; J gene: TRBJ1-3; V gene: TRBV4-2; CDR3 DNA: TGTGCCAGCGGGACAGGGGAGGTTGGAAACACCATATATTTT; CDR3 protein: CASGTGEVGNTIYF
D gene: TRBD1; clone size: .; J gene: TRBJ2-1; V gene: TRBV5-1; CDR3 DNA: TGCGCCAGCAGCTTTTGGACAGGGGACAATGAGCAGTTCTTC; CDR3 protein: CASSFWTGDNEQFF
D gene: .; clone size: .; J gene: TRBJ1-6; V gene: TRBV7-9; CDR3 DNA: TGTGCCAGCAGCTTACCGCAGGGGCAAAATTCACCCCTCCACTTT; CDR3 protein: CASSLPQGQNSPLHF
D gene: .; clone size: .; J gene: TRBJ1-5; V gene: TRBV4-1; CDR3 DNA: TGCGCCAGCAGCCAAGAAGAGGGATGGCCCCAGCATTTT; CDR3 protein: CASSQEEGWPQHF
D gene: .; clone size: few; J gene: TRBJ1-2; V gene: TRBV9; CDR3 DNA: TGTGCCAGCAGCGGCACAGGGATGGGCTATGGCTACACCTTC; CDR3 protein: CASSGTGMGYGYTF
D gene: .; clone size: .; J gene: TRBJ1-1; V gene: TRBV21-1; CDR3 DNA: TGTGCCAGCAGCAAAGGGCGGACTGAAGCTTTCTTT; CDR3 protein: CASSKGRTEAFF
D gene: .; clone size: once; J gene: TRBJ2-1; V gene: TRBV19; CDR3 DNA: TGTGCCAGTACCCCGACAGACTACAATGAGCAGTTCTTC; CDR3 protein: CASTPTDYNEQFF
D gene: .; clone size: .; J gene: TRBJ1-2; V gene: TRBV14; CDR3 DNA: TGTGCCAGCAGCGGAGGGGTCTATGGCTACACCTTC; CDR3 protein: CASSGGVYGYTF
D gene: .; clone size: .; J gene: TRBJ1-1; V gene: TRBV5-5; CDR3 DNA: TGTGCCAGCAGCCCCAGGCGGGGGAGCAACACTGAAGCTTTCTTT; CDR3 protein: CASSPRRGSNTEAFF
D gene: TRBD1; clone size: .; J gene: TRBJ1-6; V gene: TRBV2; CDR3 DNA: TGTGCCAGCAGGACTCTAGGACAGGGGGGAGGATCACCCCTCCACTTT; CDR3 protein: CASRTLGQGGGSPLHF
D gene: .; clone size: .; J gene: TRBJ2-1; V gene: TRBV11-2; CDR3 DNA: TGTGCCAGCAGCTTAGCGCGCAGGGGCAATGAGCAGTTCTTC; CDR3 protein: CASSLARRGNEQFF
D gene: .; clone size: once; J gene: TRBJ2-1; V gene: TRBV9; CDR3 DNA: TGTGCCAGCAGCCCCGGTCGGGGGAATGAGCAGTTCTTC; CDR3 protein: CASSPGRGNEQFF
D gene: .; clone size: .; J gene: TRBJ1-5; V gene: TRBV12-5; CDR3 DNA: TGTGCTAGTGGTTTGAGCGGGGGGCTCGTGACCAATCAGCCCCAGCATTTT; CDR3 protein: CASGLSGGLVTNQPQHF
D gene: TRBD2; clone size: .; J gene: TRBJ2-1; V gene: TRBV4-1; CDR3 DNA: TGCGCCAGCAGCCTAGCGGGAGTTTTCAATGAGCAGTTCTTC; CDR3 protein: CASSLAGVFNEQFF
D gene: .; clone size: .; J gene: TRBJ1-2; V gene: TRBV4-1; CDR3 DNA: TGCGCCAGCAGCGAAGGGCCAGGTATAGACTATGGCTACACCTTC; CDR3 protein: CASSEGPGIDYGYTF
D gene: TRBD1; clone size: once; J gene: TRBJ2-1; V gene: TRBV7-3; CDR3 DNA: TGTGCCAGCAGCCCTGGACAGGGCCTATACAATGAGCAGTTCTTC; CDR3 protein: CASSPGQGLYNEQFF
D gene: .; clone size: once; J gene: TRBJ1-1; V gene: TRBV4-1; CDR3 DNA: TGCGCCAGCAATATCCCGGGGTCGGCCACTGAAGCTTTCTTT; CDR3 protein: CASNIPGSATEAFF
D gene: TRBD1; clone size: .; J gene: TRBJ1-5; V gene: TRBV4-3; CDR3 DNA: TGCGCCAGCAGCCAAGTAACAGGGGCAAATCAGCCCCAGCATTTT; CDR3 protein: CASSQVTGANQPQHF
D gene: TRBD1; clone size: .; J gene: TRBJ1-2; V gene: TRBV15; CDR3 DNA: TGTGCCACCAGTCTGACAGGGACTAACTATGGCTACACCTTC; CDR3 protein: CATSLTGTNYGYTF
D gene: TRBD2; clone size: .; J gene: TRBJ2-3; V gene: TRBV9; CDR3 DNA: TGTGCCAGCAGCGTAGGAGTAGCGGGGGGGCCCGATACGCAGTATTTT; CDR3 protein: CASSVGVAGGPDTQYF
D gene: .; clone size: .; J gene: TRBJ1-1; V gene: TRBV10-3; CDR3 DNA: TGTGCCATCAGTGAGTATAAGAACACTGAAGCTTTCTTT; CDR3 protein: CAISEYKNTEAFF
D gene: .; clone size: .; J gene: TRBJ2-1; V gene: TRBV19; CDR3 DNA: TGTGCCAGTAGTCCCCTTTCCTCGGTCGGCAATGAGCAGTTCTTC; CDR3 protein: CASSPLSSVGNEQFF
D gene: TRBD2; clone size: .; J gene: TRBJ2-5; V gene: TRBV7-6; CDR3 DNA: TGTGCCAGCAGCACTAGCGGCCAAGAGACCCAGTACTTC; CDR3 protein: CASSTSGQETQYF
D gene: .; clone size: .; J gene: TRBJ1-2; V gene: TRBV4-2; CDR3 DNA: TGTGCCAGCAGCCAAGCCGGGACAACCTTTCGTGGCTACACCTTC; CDR3 protein: CASSQAGTTFRGYTF
D gene: TRBD1; clone size: .; J gene: TRBJ1-1; V gene: TRBV27; CDR3 DNA: TGTGCCAGCAGTTTCGGTCAGGGGGATAGTCTCAGGGCTTTCTTT; CDR3 protein: CASSFGQGDSLRAFF
D gene: .; clone size: .; J gene: TRBJ2-1; V gene: TRBV21-1; CDR3 DNA: TGTGCCAGCAGCAAAGTTCCCGGGAGTGGCAATGAGCAGTTCTTC; CDR3 protein: CASSKVPGSGNEQFF
D gene: TRBD2; clone size: .; J gene: TRBJ2-1; V gene: TRBV2; CDR3 DNA: TGTGCCAGCAGTCTACCGGGACTACAAGTCTACAATGAGCAGTTCTTC; CDR3 protein: CASSLPGLQVYNEQFF
D gene: TRBD1; clone size: .; J gene: TRBJ2-7; V gene: TRBV14; CDR3 DNA: TGTGCCAGCAGCCAAGAACAGGGGGGCCGCCGCGAGCAGTACTTC; CDR3 protein: CASSQEQGGRREQYF
D gene: .; clone size: .; J gene: TRBJ1-2; V gene: TRBV9; CDR3 DNA: TGTGCCAGCAGCGTAGAACGGGTGGGGGGGAACTATGGCTACACCTTC; CDR3 protein: CASSVERVGGNYGYTF
D gene: .; clone size: .; J gene: TRBJ2-5; V gene: TRBV27; CDR3 DNA: TGTGCCAGCAGTCCTGGGGGGAGACAAGAGACCCAGTACTTC; CDR3 protein: CASSPGGRQETQYF
D gene: TRBD2; clone size: .; J gene: TRBJ2-7; V gene: TRBV7-9; CDR3 DNA: TGTGCCAGCAGTTCTCCAAGACTAGCCGCCTCCTACGAGCAGTACTTC; CDR3 protein: CASSSPRLAASYEQYF
D gene: TRBD2; clone size: .; J gene: TRBJ2-7; V gene: TRBV4-1; CDR3 DNA: TGCGCCAGCAGCCGGATCGGGGGGGGCGCGATCTACGAGCAGTACTTC; CDR3 protein: CASSRIGGGAIYEQYF
D gene: .; clone size: .; J gene: TRBJ1-1; V gene: TRBV28; CDR3 DNA: TGTGCCAGCACGACGGAGTTGAACACTGAAGCTTTCTTT; CDR3 protein: CASTTELNTEAFF
D gene: .; clone size: few; J gene: TRBJ1-1; V gene: TRBV7-9; CDR3 DNA: TGTGCCAGCAGCCGAACAAGGGAGATACGTGAAGCTTTCTTT; CDR3 protein: CASSRTREIREAFF
D gene: TRBD1; clone size: once; J gene: TRBJ1-2; V gene: TRBV28; CDR3 DNA: TGTGCCAGCAGTGCTCCGGGACAGGGGAACTATGGCTACACCTTC; CDR3 protein: CASSAPGQGNYGYTF
D gene: TRBD1; clone size: .; J gene: TRBJ2-3; V gene: TRBV10-3; CDR3 DNA: TGTGCCATCAGTGAGCCGGGACAGGGGAAGAAGGATACGCAGTATTTT; CDR3 protein: CAISEPGQGKKDTQYF
D gene: TRBD2; clone size: .; J gene: TRBJ2-7; V gene: TRBV5-5; CDR3 DNA: TGTGCCAGCAGCGAGCTAGCGGGCAAGCTCTACGAGCAGTACTTC; CDR3 protein: CASSELAGKLYEQYF
D gene: .; clone size: .; J gene: TRBJ2-7; V gene: TRBV7-9; CDR3 DNA: TGTGCCAGCAGCTCCCCGGAGAATGGGGAGGGGGTAGTAGAGCAGTACTTC; CDR3 protein: CASSSPENGEGVVEQYF
D gene: .; clone size: few; J gene: TRBJ2-4; V gene: TRBV27; CDR3 DNA: TGTGCCAGCAGTCCCCTAGAGTTCGGCATTCAGTACTTC; CDR3 protein: CASSPLEFGIQYF